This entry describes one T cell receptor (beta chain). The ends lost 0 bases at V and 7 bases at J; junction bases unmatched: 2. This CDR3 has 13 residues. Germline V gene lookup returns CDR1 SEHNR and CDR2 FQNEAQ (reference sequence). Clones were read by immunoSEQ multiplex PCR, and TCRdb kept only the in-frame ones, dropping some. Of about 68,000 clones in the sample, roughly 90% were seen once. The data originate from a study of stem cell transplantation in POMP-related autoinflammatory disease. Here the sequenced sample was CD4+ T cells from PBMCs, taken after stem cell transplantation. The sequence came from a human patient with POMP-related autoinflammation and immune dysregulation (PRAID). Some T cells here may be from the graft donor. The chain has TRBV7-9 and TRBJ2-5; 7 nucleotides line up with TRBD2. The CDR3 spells CASSLAGEGTQYF. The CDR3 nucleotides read TGTGCCAGCAGCTTAGCAGGGGAGGGGACCCAGTACTTC. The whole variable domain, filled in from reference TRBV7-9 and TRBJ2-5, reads DTGVSQNPRHKITKRGQNVTFRCDPISEHNRLYWYRQTLGQGPEFLTYFQNEAQLEKSRLLSDRFSAERPKGSFSTLEIQRTEQGDSAMYLCASSLAGEGTQYFGPGTRLLVL.